What follows are 22 T cell receptor beta chains derived from one specimen sequenced in a study of cytomegalovirus exposure and HLA in healthy donors. Vbeta (60) and Jbeta (13) primers were used in the PCR. The assay was immunoSEQ multiplex PCR, and TCRdb's table has in-frame clones only and misses some. The table lists approximately 30,000 clones. Input material: PBMCs. These receptors were obtained from a man aged 40-55 years in good health and CMV-seronegative.

The V call is TRBV4-1, the J call TRBJ1-5, with a tentative D call TRBD1 (5 bases). The germline V and J ends were trimmed by 5 bases and 3 bases, with 17 bases remaining between them. The CDR3 runs to 16 residues. Germline CDR1 and CDR2: MGHRA and YSYEKL. The CDR3 protein is CASSTRIQVLNQPQHF. The CDR3 nucleotides read TGCGCCAGCAGCACGCGGATACAGGTCCTCAATCAGCCCCAGCATTTT.

CDR3 region: CAWSLFRGDPAKNIQYF. The CDR3 DNA sequence: TGTGCCTGGAGTCTATTCCGGGGAGACCCCGCCAAAAACATTCAGTACTTC. V is TRBV30 and J is TRBJ2-4, with D possibly TRBD2 on 5 matching bases. The CDR3 runs to 17 residues. CDR1 and CDR2 from the germline V gene are GTSNPN and SVGIG (reference sequence). V was shortened by 2 bases and J by 1 base, with 18 bases between the two germline ends.

The chain recombines TRBV5-4 with TRBJ2-5; no clear D. V gave up 5 bases and J gave up 2 bases, with 10 bases separating them. The CDR3 spans 13 residues. From germline, CDR1 is SGHNT and CDR2 YYREEE (reference sequence). The CDR3 is CASRSYQQETQYF. CDR3 DNA sequence: TGTGCCAGCAGGTCCTACCAACAAGAGACCCAGTACTTC.

The chain uses TRBV25-1 and TRBJ2-1; TRBD2 matches 15 bases. The CDR3 is 18 residues long. Trimming removed 4 bases from V and 8 bases from J; junction bases left unmatched: 12. The germline CDR1 and CDR2 sequences are MGHDK and SYGVNS. As DNA, the CDR3 is TGTGCCAGCAGTGTACATGCAGGGACTAGCGGGAGGCTGCATGAGCAGTTCTTC. Translating gives CASSVHAGTSGRLHEQFF.

This chain uses TRBV4-3 with TRBJ1-1, with no clear D. Per germline, CDR1 LGHNA and CDR2 YSLEER. CDR3 length equals 17 residues. V was clipped by 1 base and J by 4 bases, with 19 bases between them. The CDR3 protein is CASSQGVSAGGGTEAFF. The DNA of the CDR3 is TGCGCCAGCAGCCAAGGCGTATCGGCGGGCGGAGGCACTGAAGCTTTCTTT.

V is TRBV18 and J is TRBJ1-1, with D perhaps TRBD1 (6 bases). Trimming removed 6 bases at V and 1 base at J, with 9 bases between. The CDR3 is 13 residues long. From germline, CDR1 is KGHSH and CDR2 LQKENI. This CDR3 is CASSEGGNTEAFF. CDR3 bases: TGTGCCAGCTCGGAAGGGGGGAACACTGAAGCTTTCTTT.

This rearrangement joins TRBV30 to TRBJ2-1; no clear D gene. Looked up from germline, CDR1 is GTSNPN and CDR2 is SVGIG (reference sequence). The CDR3 is 14 residues long. V lost 3 bases and J lost 0, with 9 bases in between. CDR3 residues: CAWSTRSSYNEQFF. The CDR3, as DNA: TGTGCCTGGAGCACGAGAAGCTCCTACAATGAGCAGTTCTTC.

The V and J genes are TRBV4-2 and TRBJ1-4, with 11 bases aligning to TRBD1. Trimming at V came to 0 bases and at J to 7 bases, leaving 4 bases not matched to a gene. CDR3 length: 16 amino acids. CDR1 LGHNA and CDR2 YNFKEQ come from the germline V gene. This chain's CDR3 is CASSQEDGTGGEKLFF. The CDR3 DNA sequence: TGTGCCAGCAGCCAAGAGGACGGGACAGGGGGTGAAAAACTGTTTTTT.

The chain couples TRBV2 to TRBJ2-7; perhaps TRBD1 as D (6 bases). The CDR3 runs 14 residues. Deletions cut 2 bases from V and 3 bases from J, with 11 bases between. Germline CDR1 and CDR2: SNHLY and FYNNEI. The CDR3 DNA follows: TGTGCCAGCAGTGAACAGGGGTCTATCTACGAGCAGTACTTC. Amino acids: CASSEQGSIYEQYF.

The CDR3 is CATPAGGVRIGELFF. DNA for the CDR3: TGTGCCACCCCAGCGGGAGGAGTACGGATCGGGGAGCTGTTTTTT. V and J are TRBV30 and TRBJ2-2; 9 nucleotides agree with TRBD2. This CDR3 has 15 amino acids. CDR1 GTSNPN and CDR2 SVGIG come from the germline V gene (reference sequence). V gave up 8 bases and J gave up 7 bases; unmatched junction bases: 14.

V and J are TRBV4-2 and TRBJ2-5; maybe TRBD2 (6 bases). The CDR3 covers 13 residues. V lost 0 bases and J 4 bases, leaving 6 bases between the germline ends. The V gene's germline CDR1 is LGHNA and CDR2 YNFKEQ. The CDR3 DNA follows: TGTGCCAGCAGCCAAGACGGGAGAGAGACCCAGTACTTC. Translated, it gives CASSQDGRETQYF.

The rearrangement links TRBV5-1 to TRBJ2-1; 9 bases align to TRBD2. After removal of 4 bases from V and 0 bases from J, the junction contained 2 bases not matched to a gene. The germline CDR1 and CDR2 sequences are SGHRS and YFSETQ. The CDR3 is 15 amino acids. The CDR3 is CASSPSGDSYNEQFF. As DNA, the CDR3 is TGCGCCAGCAGCCCTAGCGGGGACTCCTACAATGAGCAGTTCTTC. Together with reference TRBV5-1 and TRBJ2-1, the CDR3 gives the full variable domain: KAGVTQTPRYLIKTRGQQVTLSCSPISGHRSVSWYQQTPGQGLQFLFEYFSETQRNKGNFPGRFSGRQFSNSRSEMNVSTLELGDSALYLCASSPSGDSYNEQFFGPGTRLTVL.

The CDR3 nucleotides read TGTGCCACCAGCAGAGGTGGGGGCCCGACAGATACGCAGTATTTT. This translates into CATSRGGGPTDTQYF. This chain joins TRBV15 and TRBJ2-3; D might be TRBD1 (6 bases). The V gene's germline CDR1 is LNHNV and CDR2 YYDKDF (reference sequence). Between the trimmed V and J ends, which lost 1 base and 3 bases, there was a span of 11 bases. The CDR3 is 15 amino acids.

The chain joins TRBV6-5 to TRBJ2-5, with TRBD1 matching 9 bases. CDR1 and CDR2 from the germline V gene are MNHEY and SVGAGI. With V trimmed by 6 bases and J by 4 bases, 6 bases remained unmatched. The CDR3 extends over 14 amino acids. CDR3 bases: TGTGCCAGCAGAAATGACAGGGGGATAGAGACCCAGTACTTC. This sequence encodes CASRNDRGIETQYF.

This chain uses TRBV9 with TRBJ2-7; TRBD1 aligns across 10 bases. V dropped 2 bases and J dropped 3; count of bases not matched to a gene: 8. CDR3 length equals 16 residues. The germline V gene has CDR1 SGDLS and CDR2 YYNGEE. CDR3 in DNA: TGTGCCAGCAGCGTGGGACAGGGGCCGCTCAACTACGAGCAGTACTTC. Protein sequence: CASSVGQGPLNYEQYF.

The V and J genes are TRBV7-3 and TRBJ1-1; 7 nucleotides match TRBD1. V shed 5 bases and J 0 bases; nucleotides not matched to a gene: 6. Germline V gives CDR1 SGHTA, CDR2 FQGTGA. CDR3 length equals 15 residues. The CDR3 reads CASSLEGALNTEAFF. The CDR3 DNA follows: TGTGCCAGCAGCCTTGAGGGGGCGCTGAACACTGAAGCTTTCTTT. The variable domain in full, with the rest retrieved from reference TRBV7-3 and TRBJ1-1, is GAGVSQTPSNKVTEKGKYVELRCDPISGHTALYWYRQSLGQGPEFLIYFQGTGAADDSGLPNDRFFAVRPEGSVSTLKIQRTERGDSAVYLCASSLEGALNTEAFFGQGTRLTVV.

V is TRBV4-3 and J is TRBJ2-3; 8 bases align to TRBD2. CDR1 is LGHNA and CDR2 is YSLEER in the germline V gene. V lost 0 bases and J lost 1; bases outside the gene matches: 3. This CDR3 has 16 amino acids. This CDR3 reads CASSQELAEGTDTQYF. The CDR3 DNA sequence: TGCGCCAGCAGCCAAGAACTAGCGGAGGGCACAGATACGCAGTATTTT.

J is TRBJ1-5 and V is TRBV6-1; 9 bases line up with TRBD1. The V segment lost 6 bases and the J segment 6 bases; nucleotides outside the gene matches: 9. The CDR3 runs to 15 residues. Germline V lookup: CDR1 MNHNS, CDR2 SASEGT. The CDR3 nucleotides are TGTGCCAGCAGATGGGACAGGGAGGGTTTTCAGCCCCAGCATTTT. Translation: CASRWDREGFQPQHF.

The V call is TRBV2, the J call TRBJ2-4, with 8 bases identical to TRBD1. Germline V gene sequence: CDR1 SNHLY, CDR2 FYNNEI. V gave up 6 bases and J gave up 16 bases; unmatched junction bases: 11. The CDR3 spans 12 residues. The CDR3 sequence: CASRDRGPVSYF. DNA of the CDR3: TGTGCCAGCAGAGACAGGGGTCCTGTCTCTTACTTC.

This CDR3 is CATRTGVEQYF. Written as DNA, the CDR3 is TGTGCCACCCGGACAGGGGTCGAGCAGTACTTC. The rearrangement uses TRBV19 and TRBJ2-7; TRBD1 agrees at 9 bases. The CDR3 runs to 11 residues. Germline CDR1 reads LNHDA; CDR2 reads SQIVND (reference sequence). Trimming removed 10 bases from V and 6 bases from J; junction bases left unmatched: 4.

This sequence joins TRBV29-1 and TRBJ2-5; the D gene is possibly TRBD1 (6 bases). The CDR3 has 12 amino acids. The V and J ends lost 6 bases and 5 bases respectively, with 13 bases between them. From germline, CDR1 is SQVTM and CDR2 ANQGSEA. The CDR3 DNA follows: TGCAGCGTCAAACAGGGTCGCGAGACCCAGTACTTC. This sequence encodes CSVKQGRETQYF.

As for this clone: Mismatch with germline at one junction end may stem from a read error. V usage is TRBV30 and J usage is TRBJ1-2, with a tentative D call TRBD1 (6 bases). CDR1 and CDR2 (germline): GTSNPN, SVGIG (reference sequence). The CDR3 totals 15 residues. The CDR3: CAGSLAGTGNYGYTF. The CDR3 coding sequence is TGTGCCGGGAGTCTGGCGGGCACAGGGAACTATGGCTACACCTTC.